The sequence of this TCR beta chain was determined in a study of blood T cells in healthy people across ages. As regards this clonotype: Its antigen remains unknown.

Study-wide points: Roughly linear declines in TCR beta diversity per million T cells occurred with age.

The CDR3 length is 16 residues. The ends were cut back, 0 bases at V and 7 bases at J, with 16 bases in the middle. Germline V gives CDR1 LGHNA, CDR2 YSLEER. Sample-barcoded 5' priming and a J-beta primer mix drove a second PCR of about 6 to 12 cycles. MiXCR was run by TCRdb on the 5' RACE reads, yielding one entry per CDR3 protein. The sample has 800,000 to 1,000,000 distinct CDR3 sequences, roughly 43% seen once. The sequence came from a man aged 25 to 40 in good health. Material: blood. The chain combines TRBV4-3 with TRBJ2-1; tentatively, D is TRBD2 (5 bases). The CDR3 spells CASSQELPGSGNEQFF. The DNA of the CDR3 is TGCGCCAGCAGCCAAGAACTTCCGGGGTCTGGGAATGAGCAGTTCTTC.